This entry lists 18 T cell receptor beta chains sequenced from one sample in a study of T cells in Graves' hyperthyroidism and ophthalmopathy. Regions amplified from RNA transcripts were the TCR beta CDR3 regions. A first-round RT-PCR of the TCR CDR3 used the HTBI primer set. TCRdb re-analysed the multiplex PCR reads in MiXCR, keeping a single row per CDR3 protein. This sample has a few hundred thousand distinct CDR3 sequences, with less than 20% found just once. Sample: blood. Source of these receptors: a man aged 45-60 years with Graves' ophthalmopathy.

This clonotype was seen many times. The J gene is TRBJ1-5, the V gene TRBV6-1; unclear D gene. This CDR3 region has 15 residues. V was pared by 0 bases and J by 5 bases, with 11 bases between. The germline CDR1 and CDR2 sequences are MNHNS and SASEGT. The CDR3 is CASSEATYGHQPQHF. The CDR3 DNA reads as TGTGCCAGCAGTGAAGCCACATATGGGCATCAGCCCCAGCATTTT.

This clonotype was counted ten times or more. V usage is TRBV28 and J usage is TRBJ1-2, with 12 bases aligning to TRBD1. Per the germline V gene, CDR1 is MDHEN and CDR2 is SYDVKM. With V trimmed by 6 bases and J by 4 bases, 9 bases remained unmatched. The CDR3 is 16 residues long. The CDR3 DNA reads TGTGCCAGCAGGGGGACAGGGGGCTCTAGGAGCTATGGCTACACCTTC. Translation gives CASRGTGGSRSYGYTF.

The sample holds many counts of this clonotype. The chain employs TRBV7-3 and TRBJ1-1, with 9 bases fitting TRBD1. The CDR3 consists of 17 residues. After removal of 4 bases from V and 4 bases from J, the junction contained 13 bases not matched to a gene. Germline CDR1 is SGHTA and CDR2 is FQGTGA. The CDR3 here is CASSSRTGVVGGTEAFF. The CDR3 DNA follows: TGTGCCAGCAGCTCGCGGACAGGGGTTGTGGGTGGCACTGAAGCTTTCTTT.

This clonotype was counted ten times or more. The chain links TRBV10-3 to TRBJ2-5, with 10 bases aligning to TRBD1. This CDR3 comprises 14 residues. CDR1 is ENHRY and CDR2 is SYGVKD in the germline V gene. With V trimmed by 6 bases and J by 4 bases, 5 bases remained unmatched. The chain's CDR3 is CAIRPGQGTETQYF. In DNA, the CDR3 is TGTGCCATCAGACCGGGACAGGGGACAGAGACCCAGTACTTC.

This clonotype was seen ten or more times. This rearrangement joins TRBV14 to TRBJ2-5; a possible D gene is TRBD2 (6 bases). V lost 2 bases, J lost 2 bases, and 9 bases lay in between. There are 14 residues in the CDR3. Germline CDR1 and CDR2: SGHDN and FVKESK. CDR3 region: CASSQSRGQETQYF. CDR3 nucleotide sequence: TGTGCCAGCAGCCAAAGCCGGGGGCAAGAGACCCAGTACTTC.

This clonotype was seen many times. The CDR3 DNA reads TGTGCCAGCAGTACCACAGGGGGCAACACTGAAGCTTTCTTT. Translated, it gives CASSTTGGNTEAFF. The chain links TRBV2 to TRBJ1-1; 9 nucleotides agree with TRBD1. V was pared by 5 bases and J by 2 bases, with 3 bases of the junction left unmatched. Germline V gene lookup returns CDR1 SNHLY and CDR2 FYNNEI. This CDR3 is 14 amino acids long.

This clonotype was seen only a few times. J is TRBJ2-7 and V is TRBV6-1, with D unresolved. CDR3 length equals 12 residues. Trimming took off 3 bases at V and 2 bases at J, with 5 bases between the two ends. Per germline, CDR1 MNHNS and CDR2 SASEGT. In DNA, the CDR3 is TGTGCCAGCAGTGATACGCCCTACGAGCAGTACTTC. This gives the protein CASSDTPYEQYF.

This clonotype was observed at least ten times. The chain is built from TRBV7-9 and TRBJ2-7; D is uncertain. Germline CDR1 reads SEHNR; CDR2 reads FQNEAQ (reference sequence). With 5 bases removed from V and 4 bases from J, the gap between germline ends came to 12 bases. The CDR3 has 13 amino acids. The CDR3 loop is CASSPSHTYEQYF. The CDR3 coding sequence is TGTGCCAGCAGCCCCTCCCATACTTACGAGCAGTACTTC.

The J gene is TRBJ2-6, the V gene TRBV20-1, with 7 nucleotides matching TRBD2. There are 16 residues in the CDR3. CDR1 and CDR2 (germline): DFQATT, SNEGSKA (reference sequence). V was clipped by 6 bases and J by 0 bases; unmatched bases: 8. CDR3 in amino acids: CSAHSGFSSGANVLTF. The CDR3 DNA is TGCAGTGCCCATAGCGGGTTTAGCTCTGGGGCCAACGTCCTGACTTTC.

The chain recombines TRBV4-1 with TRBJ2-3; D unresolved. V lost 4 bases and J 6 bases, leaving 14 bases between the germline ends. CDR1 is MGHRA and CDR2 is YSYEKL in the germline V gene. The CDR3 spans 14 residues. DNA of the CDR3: TGCGCCAGCAGCCGCCTCTCGAACGGGGATACGCAGTATTTT. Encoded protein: CASSRLSNGDTQYF.

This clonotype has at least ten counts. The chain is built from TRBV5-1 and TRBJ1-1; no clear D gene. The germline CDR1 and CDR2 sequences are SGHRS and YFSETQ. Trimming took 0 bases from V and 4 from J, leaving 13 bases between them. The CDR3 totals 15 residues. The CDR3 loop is CASSLEGRLVTEAFF. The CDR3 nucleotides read TGCGCCAGCAGCTTGGAGGGCAGGTTGGTCACTGAAGCTTTCTTT. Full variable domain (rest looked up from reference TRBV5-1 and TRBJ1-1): KAGVTQTPRYLIKTRGQQVTLSCSPISGHRSVSWYQQTPGQGLQFLFEYFSETQRNKGNFPGRFSGRQFSNSRSEMNVSTLELGDSALYLCASSLEGRLVTEAFFGQGTRLTVV.

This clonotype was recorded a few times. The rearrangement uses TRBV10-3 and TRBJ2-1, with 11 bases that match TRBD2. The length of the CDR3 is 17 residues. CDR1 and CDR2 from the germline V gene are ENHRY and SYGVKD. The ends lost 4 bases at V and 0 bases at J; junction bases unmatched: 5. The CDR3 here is CAISGLAGFTSYNEQFF. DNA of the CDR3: TGTGCCATCAGTGGACTAGCGGGATTTACCTCCTACAATGAGCAGTTCTTC.

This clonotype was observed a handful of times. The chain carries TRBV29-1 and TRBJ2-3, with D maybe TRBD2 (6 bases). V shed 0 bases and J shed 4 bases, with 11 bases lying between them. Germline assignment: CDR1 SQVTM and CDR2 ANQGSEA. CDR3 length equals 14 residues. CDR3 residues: CSVEDQRLADTQYF. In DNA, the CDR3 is TGCAGCGTTGAAGATCAGCGACTAGCAGATACGCAGTATTTT.

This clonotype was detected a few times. The CDR3 coding sequence is TGTGCCAGCAGCCGTGGACAGAATGAAGCTTTCTTT. Encoded protein: CASSRGQNEAFF. The rearrangement uses TRBV27 and TRBJ1-1; D is possibly TRBD1 (6 bases). Trimming pared 6 bases from V and 7 bases from J, leaving 12 bases between. Germline values: CDR1 MNHEY, CDR2 SMNVEV (reference sequence). The CDR3 covers 12 residues.

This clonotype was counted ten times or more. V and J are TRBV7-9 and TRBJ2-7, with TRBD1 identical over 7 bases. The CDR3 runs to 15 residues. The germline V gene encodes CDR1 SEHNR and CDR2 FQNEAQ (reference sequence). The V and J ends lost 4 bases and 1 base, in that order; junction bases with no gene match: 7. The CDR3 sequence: CASSWDDRASYEQYF. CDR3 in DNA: TGTGCCAGCAGCTGGGACGACAGGGCATCCTACGAGCAGTACTTC.

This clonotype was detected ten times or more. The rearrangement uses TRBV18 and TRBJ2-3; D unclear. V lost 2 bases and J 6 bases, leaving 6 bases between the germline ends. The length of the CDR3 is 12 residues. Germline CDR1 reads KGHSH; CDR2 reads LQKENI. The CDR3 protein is CASSPRRDTQYF. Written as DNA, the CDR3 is TGTGCCAGCTCACCAAGAAGGGATACGCAGTATTTT.

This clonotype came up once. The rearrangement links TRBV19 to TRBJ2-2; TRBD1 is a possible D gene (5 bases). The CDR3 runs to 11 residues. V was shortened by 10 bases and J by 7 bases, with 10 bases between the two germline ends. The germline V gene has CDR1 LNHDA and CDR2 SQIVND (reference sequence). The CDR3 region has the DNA TGTGCCACCCAGGGTCACGGGGAGCTGTTTTTT. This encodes CATQGHGELFF.

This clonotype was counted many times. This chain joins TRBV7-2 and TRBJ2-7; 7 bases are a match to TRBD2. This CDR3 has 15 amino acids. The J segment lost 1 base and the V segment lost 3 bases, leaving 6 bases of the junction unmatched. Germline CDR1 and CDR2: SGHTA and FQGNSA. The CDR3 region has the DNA TGTGCCAGCAGCTTTCGGGGGGAAACATCCTACGAGCAGTACTTC. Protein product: CASSFRGETSYEQYF.